The entry that follows covers one T cell receptor (beta chain) sequence. Time point here: pretreatment peripheral blood. Looked up from germline, CDR1 is KGHSH and CDR2 is LQKENI. The ends were cut back, 6 bases at V and 0 bases at J, with 11 bases in the middle. The CDR3 is made up of 14 amino acids. The data originate from a study of PD-L1 blockade in urothelial cancer. Measured with immunoSEQ multiplex PCR; TCRdb has only the in-frame clones, and not every one. The sample shows 32,000 or so clones, nearly 85% of them seen only once. This sequence joins TRBV18 and TRBJ1-1, with D tentatively TRBD1 (6 bases). The source is a man in his sixties with urothelial cancer. The source was PBMCs, collected around atezolizumab (anti-PD-L1) treatment. The CDR3 DNA reads as TGTGCCAGCTCTCCGGACAGCTTGAACACTGAAGCTTTCTTT. Translating it yields CASSPDSLNTEAFF.